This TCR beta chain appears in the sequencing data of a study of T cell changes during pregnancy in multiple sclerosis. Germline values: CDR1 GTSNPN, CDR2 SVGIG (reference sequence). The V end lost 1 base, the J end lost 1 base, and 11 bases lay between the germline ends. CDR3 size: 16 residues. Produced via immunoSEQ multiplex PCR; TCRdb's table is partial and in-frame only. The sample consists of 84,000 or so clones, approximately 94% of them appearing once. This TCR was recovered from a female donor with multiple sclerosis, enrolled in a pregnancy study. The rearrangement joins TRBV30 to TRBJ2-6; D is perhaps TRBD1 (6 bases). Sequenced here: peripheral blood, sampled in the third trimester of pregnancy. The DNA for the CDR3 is TGTGCCTGGAGTGCTTACAGGGAGTCTGGGGCCAACGTCCTGACTTTC. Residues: CAWSAYRESGANVLTF.